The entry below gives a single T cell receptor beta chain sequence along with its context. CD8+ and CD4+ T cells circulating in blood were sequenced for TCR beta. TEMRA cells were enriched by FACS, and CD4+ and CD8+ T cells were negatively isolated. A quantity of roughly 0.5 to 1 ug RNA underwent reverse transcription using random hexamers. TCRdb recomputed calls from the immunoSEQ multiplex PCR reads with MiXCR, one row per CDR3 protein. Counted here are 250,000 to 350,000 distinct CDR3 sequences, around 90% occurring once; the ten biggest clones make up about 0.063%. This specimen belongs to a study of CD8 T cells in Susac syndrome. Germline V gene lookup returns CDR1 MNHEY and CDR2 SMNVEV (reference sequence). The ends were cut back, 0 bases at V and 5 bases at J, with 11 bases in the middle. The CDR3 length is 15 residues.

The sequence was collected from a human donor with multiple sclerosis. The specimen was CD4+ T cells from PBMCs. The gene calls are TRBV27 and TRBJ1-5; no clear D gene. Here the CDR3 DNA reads TGTGCCAGCAGTTTATCCGGGTTTCCTTATCAGCCCCAGCATTTT. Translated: CASSLSGFPYQPQHF.